These T cell receptor beta chains were read from a single sample in a study of radiotherapy plus CTLA-4 blockade in lung cancer. Assay: immunoSEQ multiplex PCR; the TCRdb copy retains only in-frame clones and omits some. The sample carries around 59,000 clones, over 65% recorded once. Sequencing used peripheral blood, obtained from a patient treated with radiotherapy plus ipilimumab. The receptors shown here come from a human donor with non-small cell lung cancer who had a partial response to radiotherapy plus ipilimumab. Each CDR3 is given with its conserved first and last residue. The order of the fields is clone size, J gene, D gene, V gene, CDR3 protein, CDR3 DNA. A D gene is named only where the DNA matches it firmly. Clone size, where shown, is once, few, many, or a class for clones that have expanded.

size: .
J: TRBJ2-5
D: TRBD1
V: TRBV2
CDR3: CAKQTGGLETQYF
DNA: TGTGCCAAACAGACAGGGGGCTTGGAGACCCAGTACTTC

size: few
J: TRBJ2-6
D: .
V: TRBV7-3
CDR3: CASSLYNTPSGANVLTF
DNA: TGTGCCAGCAGCTTATACAATACCCCCTCTGGGGCCAACGTCCTGACTTTC

size: .
J: TRBJ1-1
D: .
V: TRBV6-5
CDR3: CASSPWTVRNTEAFF
DNA: TGTGCCAGCAGCCCTTGGACAGTAAGGAACACTGAAGCTTTCTTT

size: .
J: TRBJ2-5
D: TRBD2
V: TRBV4-1
CDR3: CASSQVGGGRETQYF
DNA: TGCGCCAGCAGCCAAGTAGGCGGGGGGCGAGAGACCCAGTACTTC

size: .
J: TRBJ2-3
D: TRBD2
V: TRBV7-3
CDR3: CASSLGGGAGTDTQYF
DNA: TGTGCCAGCAGCTTAGGCGGGGGGGCGGGAACAGATACGCAGTATTTT

size: .
J: TRBJ2-6
D: TRBD1
V: TRBV19
CDR3: CASSIGTGWTGANVLTF
DNA: TGTGCCAGTAGTATCGGGACAGGGTGGACTGGGGCCAACGTCCTGACTTTC

size: .
J: TRBJ2-1
D: TRBD2
V: TRBV5-1
CDR3: CASSLRLAANEQFF
DNA: TGCGCCAGCAGCTTGCGACTAGCGGCCAATGAGCAGTTCTTC

size: .
J: TRBJ2-3
D: TRBD2
V: TRBV14
CDR3: CASSEAGGADTQYF
DNA: TGTGCCAGCAGCGAAGCGGGGGGAGCAGATACGCAGTATTTT

size: .
J: TRBJ1-3
D: .
V: TRBV5-1
CDR3: CASSLVGDGGNTIYF
DNA: TGCGCCAGCAGCTTGGTAGGGGATGGTGGAAACACCATATATTTT

size: few
J: TRBJ1-2
D: .
V: TRBV28
CDR3: CASSPGSHGYTF
DNA: TGTGCCAGCAGCCCGGGGTCTCATGGCTACACCTTC

size: .
J: TRBJ2-1
D: .
V: TRBV9
CDR3: CASNQGLSYNEQFF
DNA: TGTGCCAGCAACCAGGGGCTCTCCTACAATGAGCAGTTCTTC

size: medium-sized
J: TRBJ1-5
D: TRBD1
V: TRBV5-1
CDR3: CASSLEAGGNQPQHF
DNA: TGCGCCAGCAGCTTGGAGGCAGGGGGTAATCAGCCCCAGCATTTT

size: .
J: TRBJ2-7
D: .
V: TRBV5-1
CDR3: CASREGLSYEQYF
DNA: TGCGCCAGCAGGGAGGGCCTCTCCTACGAGCAGTACTTC

size: once
J: TRBJ1-6
D: .
V: TRBV5-4
CDR3: CASSAVESPLHF
DNA: TGTGCCAGCAGCGCGGTGGAGTCACCCCTCCACTTT

size: .
J: TRBJ1-5
D: .
V: TRBV28
CDR3: CASSLVSGVNQPQHF
DNA: TGTGCCAGCAGTTTGGTTTCAGGGGTCAATCAGCCCCAGCATTTT

size: .
J: TRBJ2-3
D: TRBD2
V: TRBV5-1
CDR3: CASSLLGLASTDTQYF
DNA: TGCGCCAGCAGCCTGCTGGGACTAGCGAGCACAGATACGCAGTATTTT

size: .
J: TRBJ1-1
D: .
V: TRBV10-2
CDR3: CASKPRANTEAFF
DNA: TGCGCCAGCAAACCCAGGGCGAACACTGAAGCTTTCTTT

size: few
J: TRBJ2-7
D: TRBD1
V: TRBV5-1
CDR3: CASSKGGTGDNEQYF
DNA: TGCGCCAGCAGCAAGGGGGGGACAGGGGATAACGAGCAGTACTTC

size: once
J: TRBJ2-3
D: TRBD1
V: TRBV5-1
CDR3: CASSSGQGTDTQYF
DNA: TGCGCCAGCAGCTCTGGACAGGGCACAGATACGCAGTATTTT

size: .
J: TRBJ1-5
D: .
V: TRBV19
CDR3: CASSQGLSSNQPQHF
DNA: TGTGCCAGTAGCCAGGGGTTGTCGAGCAATCAGCCCCAGCATTTT

size: .
J: TRBJ2-1
D: .
V: TRBV29-1
CDR3: CSVGSSDSYNEQFF
DNA: TGCAGCGTCGGTTCGAGCGACTCCTACAATGAGCAGTTCTTC

size: few
J: TRBJ2-2
D: .
V: TRBV4-3
CDR3: CASSQVVPPNTGELFF
DNA: TGCGCCAGCAGCCAAGTCGTTCCCCCCAACACCGGGGAGCTGTTTTTT

size: once
J: TRBJ2-7
D: .
V: TRBV5-1
CDR3: CASSLASTYEQYF
DNA: TGCGCCAGCAGCTTGGCATCCACCTACGAGCAGTACTTC

size: .
J: TRBJ2-3
D: .
V: TRBV15
CDR3: CATSRANTQYF
DNA: TGTGCCACCAGCAGAGCCAATACGCAGTATTTT

size: .
J: TRBJ1-5
D: .
V: TRBV7-6
CDR3: CASSLGDNQPQHF
DNA: TGTGCCAGCAGCTTGGGAGATAATCAGCCCCAGCATTTT

size: once
J: TRBJ2-2
D: TRBD2
V: TRBV10-3
CDR3: CAISPGPLAGGRGTGELFF
DNA: TGTGCCATCAGTCCTGGCCCCCTAGCGGGGGGTCGCGGTACCGGGGAGCTGTTTTTT

size: .
J: TRBJ2-7
D: .
V: TRBV7-7
CDR3: CASSLPGLRVWEQYF
DNA: TGTGCCAGCAGCCTCCCGGGCCTCAGGGTGTGGGAGCAGTACTTC

size: .
J: TRBJ1-2
D: .
V: TRBV7-2
CDR3: CASSLYNTGVSNYGYTF
DNA: TGTGCCAGCAGCTTATATAACACAGGAGTCTCTAACTATGGCTACACCTTC

size: .
J: TRBJ2-7
D: TRBD1
V: TRBV11-1
CDR3: CASSLGTGTYEQYF
DNA: TGTGCCAGCAGCTTAGGGACAGGGACCTACGAGCAGTACTTC

size: .
J: TRBJ2-5
D: TRBD2
V: TRBV9
CDR3: CASSEGTSGGTQYF
DNA: TGTGCCAGCAGCGAGGGGACTAGCGGCGGGACCCAGTACTTC

size: .
J: TRBJ2-1
D: TRBD1
V: TRBV9
CDR3: CASSVEDRASYNEQFF
DNA: TGTGCCAGCAGCGTAGAGGACAGGGCTTCCTACAATGAGCAGTTCTTC

size: .
J: TRBJ2-3
D: TRBD2
V: TRBV7-6
CDR3: CASSLTSGGAPDTQYF
DNA: TGTGCCAGCAGCTTGACTAGCGGGGGGGCCCCAGATACGCAGTATTTT

size: .
J: TRBJ1-6
D: .
V: TRBV7-2
CDR3: CASSPVLYSPLHF
DNA: TGTGCCAGCAGCCCGGTTCTTTATTCACCCCTCCACTTT

size: .
J: TRBJ1-1
D: TRBD1
V: TRBV19
CDR3: CASSLLTGPNTEAFF
DNA: TGTGCCAGTAGTCTCTTGACAGGGCCGAACACTGAAGCTTTCTTT

size: .
J: TRBJ1-1
D: TRBD1
V: TRBV5-1
CDR3: CASSSRGTGVSGTEAFF
DNA: TGCGCCAGCAGCAGCAGAGGGACAGGAGTATCAGGCACTGAAGCTTTCTTT

size: .
J: TRBJ1-1
D: .
V: TRBV6-5
CDR3: CASSYVRDTEAFF
DNA: TGTGCCAGCAGTTACGTTCGGGACACTGAAGCTTTCTTT

size: once
J: TRBJ2-5
D: TRBD1
V: TRBV7-3
CDR3: CASSRDRGGTQYF
DNA: TGTGCCAGCAGCCGGGACAGGGGAGGGACCCAGTACTTC

size: .
J: TRBJ2-7
D: .
V: TRBV7-9
CDR3: CASSSRVYEQYF
DNA: TGTGCCAGCAGCTCCCGCGTGTACGAGCAGTACTTC

size: .
J: TRBJ2-7
D: TRBD2
V: TRBV7-9
CDR3: CASSLGTSGTYEQYF
DNA: TGTGCCAGCAGCTTGGGGACTAGCGGGACCTACGAGCAGTACTTC

size: once
J: TRBJ1-6
D: .
V: TRBV25-1
CDR3: CASSPAGSPLHF
DNA: TGTGCCAGCAGTCCTGCGGGCTCACCCCTCCACTTT